What follows is one T cell receptor beta chain and its context. Its matching antigen is unknown. Treatment of patients with chemo-refractory metastatic non-small-cell lung cancer consisted of focal radiation plus CTLA-4 blockade with ipilimumab. Generated by immunoSEQ multiplex PCR, the TCRdb table keeps only in-frame clones and is missing some. The sample consists of about 85,000 clones, around 85% of them appearing once. This entry comes from a study of radiotherapy plus CTLA-4 blockade in lung cancer. Study context: Patients showed objective responses in over 15% of cases, and disease control was achieved by over 25%.

The CDR3 loop spans 15 amino acids. CDR1 and CDR2 (germline): SGHTA, FQGNSA. Trimming took 8 bases from V and 0 from J; bases not matched to a gene: 4. Overall study findings and caveats: Among blood TCR repertoires after radiotherapy plus ipilimumab, tumor-derived clones expanded. The best predictor of response was reported to be early blood T cell clone dynamics, with interferon-beta.

The chain uses TRBV7-2 and TRBJ1-6; 7 bases are shared with TRBD1. This TCR was recovered from a human donor with non-small cell lung cancer who had a partial response to radiotherapy plus ipilimumab. The sequences come from peripheral blood, collected from a patient treated with radiotherapy plus ipilimumab. The chain's CDR3 is CASGTESSYNSPLHF. The DNA of the CDR3 is TGTGCCAGCGGGACAGAGAGCTCCTATAATTCACCCCTCCACTTT.